Below, 19 T cell receptor beta chains from the same sample are listed, as sequenced in a study of CD8+ T cells in alopecia areata. Documented treatment: oral pan-JAK inhibitor, 5-10 mg twice daily. TCR sequencing used cDNA made by reverse transcription of extracted RNA. Repertoires were generated with immunoSEQ multiplex PCR, while TCRdb's copy carries only in-frame clones and drops some. Of approximately 170,000 clones in the sample, 50% to 60% were seen once. The sequenced sample was CD4+ T cells sorted from blood, obtained at week 4, from a patient treated with tofacitinib. The receptors derive from a human donor with alopecia areata.

This clone has only a few counts. The J gene is TRBJ2-5, the V gene TRBV30, with TRBD1 matching 8 bases. This CDR3 is built from 14 residues. Looked up from germline, CDR1 is GTSNPN and CDR2 is SVGIG (reference sequence). Trimming removed 3 bases from V and 2 bases from J; junction bases left unmatched: 5. Here the CDR3 DNA reads TGTGCCTGGAGCCGGGACAGGAGACAAGAGACCCAGTACTTC. Its protein is CAWSRDRRQETQYF.

This chain connects TRBV2 to TRBJ1-1; 7 positions agree with TRBD1. The germline gives CDR1 SNHLY, CDR2 FYNNEI. The CDR3 runs 14 residues. After removal of 6 bases from V and 2 bases from J, the junction contained 6 bases not matched to a gene. As DNA, the CDR3 is TGTGCCAGCAGAAGACAGGGAAGTAACACTGAAGCTTTCTTT. This codes for CASRRQGSNTEAFF.

This chain joins TRBV4-3 and TRBJ1-1; 7 positions match TRBD1. This CDR3 has 15 residues. With V trimmed by 3 bases and J by 5 bases, 9 bases remained unmatched. Per the germline V gene, CDR1 is LGHNA and CDR2 is YSLEER. The CDR3 sequence is CASSQYRGVGTEAFF. The DNA for the CDR3 is TGCGCCAGCAGCCAGTACAGGGGAGTGGGGACTGAAGCTTTCTTT.

V and J are TRBV30 and TRBJ2-7; unclear D gene. The germline V and J ends were trimmed by 3 bases and 2 bases, with 14 bases remaining between them. The CDR3 runs 14 residues. The V gene's germline CDR1 is GTSNPN and CDR2 SVGIG (reference sequence). The CDR3 spells CAWSHDGYPYEQYF. Here the CDR3 DNA reads TGTGCCTGGAGCCACGACGGCTACCCCTACGAGCAGTACTTC.

The chain employs TRBV7-3 and TRBJ2-2; D remains unclear. The CDR3 is made up of 13 amino acids. Germline CDR1 SGHTA, CDR2 FQGTGA. V was trimmed by 5 bases and J by 6 bases, leaving 10 bases between them. The CDR3 DNA is TGTGCCAGCAGCGTTAGCTTCCCCGGGGAGCTGTTTTTT. Translation: CASSVSFPGELFF.

This rearrangement joins TRBV19 to TRBJ2-1, with D hard to call. The CDR3 contains 14 residues. The germline V and J ends were trimmed by 5 bases and 8 bases, with 16 bases remaining between them. CDR1 and CDR2 (germline): LNHDA, SQIVND (reference sequence). The CDR3, as DNA: TGTGCCAGTAGTGTTAGGGTAAATCGGGATGAGCAGTTCTTC. Its translation: CASSVRVNRDEQFF.

This clone occurred a few times. The gene calls are TRBV6-1 and TRBJ2-7; 8 nucleotides match TRBD2. V trimming: 4 bases; J trimming: 6 bases; junction bases outside the gene matches: 8. The CDR3 has 14 amino acids. Looked up from germline, CDR1 is MNHNS and CDR2 is SASEGT. The CDR3 DNA follows: TGTGCCAGCAGTGCAGGGACTAGGTTTGGCGAGCAGTACTTC. Amino acids: CASSAGTRFGEQYF.

The rearrangement links TRBV29-1 to TRBJ1-5; 8 nucleotides line up with TRBD1. V was clipped by 7 bases and J by 4 bases; unmatched bases: 6. Germline V lookup: CDR1 SQVTM, CDR2 ANQGSEA. This CDR3 is 13 amino acids long. As DNA, the CDR3 is TGCAGCGCCGGCGGGACAGGAAATCAGCCCCAGCATTTT. It translates to CSAGGTGNQPQHF. Drawing the rest from reference TRBV29-1 and TRBJ1-5, the complete variable domain is SAVISQKPSRDICQRGTSLTIQCQVDSQVTMMFWYRQQPGQSLTLIATANQGSEATYESGFVIDKFPISRPNLTFSTLTVSNMSPEDSSIYLCSAGGTGNQPQHFGDGTRLSIL.

The chain is built from TRBV30 and TRBJ2-1, with 8 positions matching TRBD2. CDR1 and CDR2 (germline): GTSNPN, SVGIG (reference sequence). The J segment lost 0 bases and the V segment lost 2 bases, leaving 9 bases of the junction unmatched. The CDR3 runs 17 residues. The CDR3 DNA reads TGTGCCTGGAGTCCATATAGTCTAGCGGGCTCCTACAATGAGCAGTTCTTC. It specifies CAWSPYSLAGSYNEQFF. The full variable domain, with the rest looked up from reference TRBV30 and TRBJ2-1, is SQTIHQWPATLVQPVGSPLSLECTVEGTSNPNLYWYRQAAGRGLQLLFYSVGIGQISSEVPQNLSASRPQDRQFILSSKKLLLSDSGFYLCAWSPYSLAGSYNEQFFGPGTRLTVL.

The chain uses TRBV2 and TRBJ2-1, with 8 bases aligning to TRBD2. From germline, CDR1 is SNHLY and CDR2 FYNNEI. The CDR3 contains 17 residues. The ends lost 2 bases at V and 9 bases at J; junction bases unmatched: 15. CDR3 in amino acids: CASSEKSSGRGTSEQFF. For the CDR3, the DNA is TGTGCCAGCAGTGAAAAGTCAAGCGGGAGAGGGACATCTGAGCAGTTCTTC.

The table lists this clone with a few counts. The gene calls are TRBV28 and TRBJ1-5, with D possibly matching TRBD1 (5 bases). Per the germline V gene, CDR1 is MDHEN and CDR2 is SYDVKM. This CDR3 spans 14 amino acids. V was clipped by 3 bases and J by 7 bases, with 13 bases between them. The CDR3 is CASSFGTVGQPQHF. For the CDR3, the DNA is TGTGCCAGCAGTTTTGGGACGGTGGGGCAGCCCCAGCATTTT.

The chain carries TRBV4-2 and TRBJ2-7; possible D gene TRBD2, 5 bases. The CDR3 contains 13 residues. The germline CDR1 and CDR2 sequences are LGHNA and YNFKEQ. The V end lost 6 bases, the J end lost 5 bases, and 14 bases lay between the germline ends. CDR3 loop: CASSPTRANEQYF. In DNA form, the CDR3 reads TGTGCCAGCAGTCCAACTAGGGCTAACGAGCAGTACTTC.

This rearrangement joins TRBV7-2 to TRBJ2-6; D is undetermined. V gave up 4 bases and J gave up 4 bases, with 11 bases separating them. This CDR3 is 15 amino acids long. Per the germline V gene, CDR1 is SGHTA and CDR2 is FQGNSA. CDR3 region: CASSSRAAGANVLTF. CDR3 DNA sequence: TGTGCCAGCAGCTCCCGGGCGGCAGGGGCCAACGTCCTGACTTTC.

The chain is built from TRBV2 and TRBJ1-1; D ambiguous. Germline-derived CDR1 and CDR2 are SNHLY and FYNNEI. The CDR3 contains 13 residues. The ends were cut back, 5 bases at V and 0 bases at J, with 7 bases in the middle. Here the CDR3 DNA reads TGTGCCAGCAGTCTACTCGTGAACACTGAAGCTTTCTTT. Amino acids: CASSLLVNTEAFF.

The CDR3 sequence is CATSRDNSGQETQYF. The CDR3 DNA is TGTGCCACCAGCAGAGATAACAGTGGCCAAGAGACCCAGTACTTC. The chain has TRBV15 and TRBJ2-5, with D unresolved. The V end lost 0 bases, the J end lost 1 base, and 9 bases lay between the germline ends. The CDR3 sequence is 15 residues long. Germline values: CDR1 LNHNV, CDR2 YYDKDF (reference sequence).

This clone has a handful of counts. The chain uses TRBV29-1 and TRBJ2-1; a possible D gene is TRBD2 (5 bases). Germline lookup yields CDR1 SQVTM and CDR2 ANQGSEA. This CDR3 has 13 amino acids. V gave up 2 bases and J gave up 6 bases, with 11 bases separating them. CDR3 DNA sequence: TGCAGCGTTGAACACCCTGAGGGCAATGAGCAGTTCTTC. It specifies CSVEHPEGNEQFF.

This clone was counted a few times. J is TRBJ2-3 and V is TRBV6-1, with no clear D. The CDR3 covers 13 residues. The V gene lost 2 bases and the J gene lost 9 bases, with 12 bases spanning the gap. Looked up from germline, CDR1 is MNHNS and CDR2 is SASEGT. The CDR3 here is CASSESIFRTQYF. The CDR3 bases are TGTGCCAGCAGTGAATCTATTTTCAGGACGCAGTATTTT.

This clone has just one count. The rearrangement uses TRBV7-2 and TRBJ1-2, with D unresolved. The V gene's germline CDR1 is SGHTA and CDR2 FQGNSA. The CDR3 sequence is 12 residues long. Deletions cut 1 base from V and 8 bases from J, with 8 bases between. The CDR3 DNA follows: TGTGCCAGCAGCTTAGGGGTACGGGGCTACACCTTC. Its protein is CASSLGVRGYTF.

The chain uses TRBV28 and TRBJ1-2, with a tentative D call TRBD1 (6 bases). Germline CDR1 and CDR2: MDHEN and SYDVKM. V lost 3 bases, J lost 7 bases, and 12 bases lay in between. CDR3 length equals 13 residues. For the CDR3, the DNA is TGTGCCAGCAGTTTCAGGGGAAGGGGTGGCTACACCTTC. Protein product: CASSFRGRGGYTF.